The clone carrying this TCR beta chain was seen only a few times. These data come from a study of blood T cell repertoires in COVID-19. Study in general: Sites across the United States, Italy and Spain contributed samples from acute and convalescent COVID-19. Sources were T cells, B-cell-depleted T cells, or PBMCs; the material itself was cDNA or gDNA.

V lost 0 bases and J lost 6, with 6 bases in between. Germline V lookup: CDR1 SEHNR, CDR2 FQNEAQ (reference sequence). CDR3 length: 13 amino acids. How the authors handled the data: Using reference gene primer amplification, nucleated cell counts were estimated. TCRdb keeps only in-frame clones here, not all; method: immunoSEQ multiplex PCR. For V, J and clone size, that table is used; D and trimming come from the DNA. The table records 40,000 or so clones, 65% to 85% of them present only once. This chain connects TRBV7-9 to TRBJ2-1; no definite D call. The sequence was collected from a man in his 60s in a cohort sampled during active COVID-19. The specimen was peripheral blood. CDR3 bases: TGTGCCAGCAGCTTAGCTGCCAGCAATGAGCAGTTCTTC. Its protein product is CASSLAASNEQFF.